This TCR beta chain was captured by sequencing in a study of shared clonotypes between healthy human individuals. Trimming removed 5 bases at V and 6 bases at J, with 12 bases between. Germline V gene lookup returns CDR1 SGHNT and CDR2 YYREEE (reference sequence). CDR3 length equals 13 residues. This clone has a handful of counts. An approximately 220 ng quantity of DNA, roughly 29,000 T cell genomes, went into the sorted-subset replicate PCRs. TCRdb's copy holds only in-frame clones and misses some; the assay was immunoSEQ multiplex PCR. The repertoire consists of under 850,000 clones, with around 77% occurring once and the leading ten covering around 1.7%.

This clonotype was obtained from a woman in her twenties or thirties in good health. This sequence joins TRBV5-4 and TRBJ1-5, with D tentatively TRBD1 (5 bases). The sample consisted of memory CD4+ T cells sorted from blood. The subset denotes: CD45RA-negative fraction. CDR3 residues: CASSRDEGQPQHF. DNA of the CDR3: TGTGCCAGCAGTCGGGACGAGGGTCAGCCCCAGCATTTT.